This paragraph reports one TCR beta chain. This entry is derived from a study of T cells expressing NK-cell markers. Study in general: With respect to HCMV, most of the eight sequenced donors were seropositive, and one was seronegative.

TCRdb re-called the 5' RACE reads and shows each CDR3 protein once, DNA omitted. This listing includes over 200,000 distinct CDR3 sequences. CDR1 and CDR2 (germline): ENHRY, SYGVKD. The CDR3 totals 14 residues. Material for sequencing was blood T cells: a sorted CD56 or NKG2C T cell subset, CD4+ or CD8+ T cells, or bulk PBMC T cells (not recorded which). The clonotype was recovered from a man younger than 30 in good health. The rearrangement joins TRBV10-3 to TRBJ2-7; TCRdb gives TRBD2 as the D gene, but with no DNA this cannot be confirmed. The CDR3 spells CAITSSGTSYEQYF.